The 7 T cell receptor beta chains below all came from one sample that was sequenced in a study of T cell responses to AZD1222 COVID-19 vaccine. Repertoires were generated with immunoSEQ multiplex PCR, while TCRdb's copy carries only in-frame clones and drops some. The sample lists more than 140,000 clones; approximately 88% were seen once. Sequenced material: peripheral blood, taken on day 0 of AZD1222 vaccination. Receptors originate from an adult in good health.

This clone was seen just once. The chain recombines TRBV6-5 with TRBJ1-5, with D perhaps matching TRBD1 (5 bases). CDR3 size: 14 residues. Germline V lookup: CDR1 MNHEY, CDR2 SVGAGI. V lost 7 bases and J lost 0, with 10 bases in between. CDR3 protein: CASKAGYSNQPQHF. In nucleotides, the CDR3 is TGTGCCAGCAAAGCAGGGTATAGCAATCAGCCCCAGCATTTT.

The chain employs TRBV7-9 and TRBJ2-3; TRBD1 agrees at 7 bases. The V segment lost 0 bases and the J segment 5 bases; nucleotides outside the gene matches: 14. The CDR3 contains 18 residues. Germline values: CDR1 SEHNR, CDR2 FQNEAQ (reference sequence). The DNA of the CDR3 is TGTGCCAGCAGCTTAGCGAAGAACAGGGGAAATTTTTTAGATACGCAGTATTTT. Protein sequence: CASSLAKNRGNFLDTQYF.

This clone was recorded only once. CDR3 region: CASSPGTPGEQFF. CDR3 coding DNA: TGTGCCAGCAGCCCGGGGACCCCTGGTGAGCAGTTCTTC. The rearrangement joins TRBV28 to TRBJ2-1, with D perhaps being TRBD1 or TRBD2 (5 bases each). The ends were cut back, 6 bases at V and 9 bases at J, with 15 bases in the middle. This CDR3 has 13 amino acids. The germline gives CDR1 MDHEN, CDR2 SYDVKM.

The CDR3 DNA sequence: TGTGCCAGCCACCGTGGGGACAGATATGGCTACACCTTC. Translating it yields CASHRGDRYGYTF. The chain is built from TRBV2 and TRBJ1-2, with 7 bases that match TRBD1. CDR3 length equals 13 residues. With 8 bases clipped from V and 5 bases from J, the junction kept 8 bases outside the gene matches. Per germline, CDR1 SNHLY and CDR2 FYNNEI.

The CDR3 nucleotides are TGTGCCAGTAAACAGGGAGAGGCAGGAAACACCATATATTTT. This codes for CASKQGEAGNTIYF. V and J are TRBV19 and TRBJ1-3; a weak D match, TRBD1 (6 bases). Germline V lookup: CDR1 LNHDA, CDR2 SQIVND (reference sequence). Trimming cost V 7 bases and J 4 bases, with 14 bases left between them. CDR3 size: 14 residues. The full variable domain, in which reference TRBV19 and TRBJ1-3 provide the parts outside the CDR3, is DGGITQSPKYLFRKEGQNVTLSCEQNLNHDAMYWYRQDPGQGLRLIYYSQIVNDFQKGDIAEGYSVSREKKESFPLTVTSAQKNPTAFYLCASKQGEAGNTIYFGEGSWLTVV.

The chain combines TRBV11-2 with TRBJ2-5; 10 nucleotides align to TRBD1. CDR1 SGHAT and CDR2 FQNNGV come from the germline V gene. V was clipped by 5 bases and J by 5 bases; unmatched bases: 5. This CDR3 has 14 amino acids. CDR3 coding DNA: TGTGCCAGCAGCCGGGACAGGGGAGGGGAGACCCAGTACTTC. This translates into CASSRDRGGETQYF.

The chain links TRBV19 to TRBJ1-2; D gene ambiguous. Germline CDR1 LNHDA, CDR2 SQIVND (reference sequence). The CDR3 is 11 residues long. Trimming stripped 6 bases from V and 4 bases from J, with 6 bases between. CDR3 nucleotides: TGTGCCAGTAGGACGGTCTATGGCTACACCTTC. Its translation is CASRTVYGYTF.